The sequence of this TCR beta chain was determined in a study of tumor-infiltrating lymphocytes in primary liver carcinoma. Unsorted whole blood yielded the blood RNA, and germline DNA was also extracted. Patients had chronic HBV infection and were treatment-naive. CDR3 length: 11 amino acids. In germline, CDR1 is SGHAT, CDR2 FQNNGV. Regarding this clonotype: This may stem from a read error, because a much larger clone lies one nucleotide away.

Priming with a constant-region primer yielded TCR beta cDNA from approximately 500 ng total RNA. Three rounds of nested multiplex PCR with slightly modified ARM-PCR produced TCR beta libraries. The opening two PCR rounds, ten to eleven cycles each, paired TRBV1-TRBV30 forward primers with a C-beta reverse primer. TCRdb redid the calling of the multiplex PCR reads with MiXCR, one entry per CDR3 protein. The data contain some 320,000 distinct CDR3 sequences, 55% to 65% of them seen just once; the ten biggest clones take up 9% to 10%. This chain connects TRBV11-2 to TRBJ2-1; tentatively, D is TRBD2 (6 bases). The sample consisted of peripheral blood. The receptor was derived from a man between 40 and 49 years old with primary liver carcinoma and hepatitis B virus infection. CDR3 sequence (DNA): TGTGCCAGCAGCTTCGGGGAGGAGCTGTTCTTC. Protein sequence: CASSFGEELFF.